The following is a T cell receptor (beta chain) sequence with its context. Its antigen is not identified. This entry is derived from a study of breast tumors, draining lymph nodes, adjacent tissues. General study results and limits: The data were judged consistent with most tumor T cells coming from lymph node and expanding in tumor. Tumors had less TCR diversity than lymph nodes, more than nontumor tissue. Luminal-like breast cancer showed significantly higher tumor–nontumor repertoire similarity than basal-like.

Axillary draining lymph nodes of breast cancer patients supplied the node samples. The CDR3 is 13 amino acids. Looked up from germline, CDR1 is SGHAT and CDR2 is FQDESV (reference sequence). V was clipped by 4 bases and J by 6 bases, with 12 bases between them. MiXCR, run by TCRdb on the multiplex PCR reads, gives a single entry per CDR3 protein. The table lists some 130,000 distinct CDR3 sequences, around 20% of them singletons, with roughly 2% in the top ten. The TCR sequence derives from a female donor with breast cancer. Some clones in this sample may be carry-over from other donors' samples. The chain joins TRBV11-1 to TRBJ1-1; the D gene is possibly TRBD1 (5 bases). Sequencing was performed on axillary lymph node tissue. This CDR3 reads CASSSQGYAEAFF. In DNA, the CDR3 is TGTGCCAGCAGCTCTCAGGGTTATGCTGAAGCTTTCTTT.